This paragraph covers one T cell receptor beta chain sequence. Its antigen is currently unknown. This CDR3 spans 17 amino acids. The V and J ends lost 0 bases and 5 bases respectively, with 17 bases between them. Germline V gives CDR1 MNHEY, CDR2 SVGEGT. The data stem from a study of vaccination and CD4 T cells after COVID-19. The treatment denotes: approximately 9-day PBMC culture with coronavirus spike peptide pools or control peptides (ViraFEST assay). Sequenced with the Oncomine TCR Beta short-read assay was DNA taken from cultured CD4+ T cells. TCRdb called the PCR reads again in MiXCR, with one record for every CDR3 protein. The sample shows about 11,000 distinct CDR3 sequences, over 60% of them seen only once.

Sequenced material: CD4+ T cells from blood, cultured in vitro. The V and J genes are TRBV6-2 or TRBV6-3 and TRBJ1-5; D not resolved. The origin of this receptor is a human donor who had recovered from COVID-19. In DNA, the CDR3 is TGTGCCAGCAGTTACTCTCGGACGGATCCTCTTTATCAGCCCCAGCATTTT. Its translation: CASSYSRTDPLYQPQHF.